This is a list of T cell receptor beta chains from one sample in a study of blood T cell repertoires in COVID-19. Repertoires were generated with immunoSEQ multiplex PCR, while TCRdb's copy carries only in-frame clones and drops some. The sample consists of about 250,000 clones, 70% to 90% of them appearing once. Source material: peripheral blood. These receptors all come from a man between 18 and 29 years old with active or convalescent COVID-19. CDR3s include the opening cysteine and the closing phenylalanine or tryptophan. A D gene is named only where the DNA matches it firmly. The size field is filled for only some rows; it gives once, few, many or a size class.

cdr3_aa: CASSLEAGYGYTF
cdr3_nt: TGTGCCAGCAGCTTAGAGGCAGGCTATGGCTACACCTTC
v_call: TRBV7-2
clone_size: -
j_call: TRBJ1-2
d_call: -

cdr3_aa: CASSDPGFATNEKLFF
cdr3_nt: TGTGCCAGCAGTGATCCGGGGTTTGCAACTAATGAAAAACTGTTTTTT
v_call: TRBV2
clone_size: -
j_call: TRBJ1-4
d_call: -

cdr3_aa: CASSLPSDQVAGAADTQYF
cdr3_nt: TGTGCCAGCAGTCTCCCCTCCGACCAAGTAGCGGGAGCGGCAGATACGCAGTATTTT
v_call: TRBV28
clone_size: once
j_call: TRBJ2-3
d_call: TRBD2

cdr3_aa: CASSVARMDSPLHF
cdr3_nt: TGTGCCAGCAGCGTAGCTAGAATGGATTCACCCCTCCACTTT
v_call: TRBV9
clone_size: -
j_call: TRBJ1-6
d_call: -

cdr3_aa: CAISPSLPGTGELFF
cdr3_nt: TGTGCCATCAGCCCTTCTTTGCCGGGGACCGGGGAGCTGTTTTTT
v_call: TRBV10-3
clone_size: -
j_call: TRBJ2-2
d_call: -

cdr3_aa: CASSLWGTGTRMNTEAFF
cdr3_nt: TGCGCCAGCAGCTTGTGGGGGACAGGAACCCGTATGAACACTGAAGCTTTCTTT
v_call: TRBV5-1
clone_size: -
j_call: TRBJ1-1
d_call: TRBD1

cdr3_aa: CASSRQGFSPLHF
cdr3_nt: TGTGCCAGTAGTCGACAGGGTTTTTCACCCCTCCACTTT
v_call: TRBV19
clone_size: once
j_call: TRBJ1-6
d_call: TRBD1

cdr3_aa: CASSLQDSTEAFF
cdr3_nt: TGTGCCAGCAGCCTACAGGACAGCACTGAAGCTTTCTTT
v_call: TRBV9
clone_size: -
j_call: TRBJ1-1
d_call: -

cdr3_aa: CASSHSTQGAEGEAFF
cdr3_nt: TGCGCCAGCAGTCATTCTACTCAGGGGGCGGAAGGTGAAGCTTTCTTT
v_call: TRBV23-1
clone_size: -
j_call: TRBJ1-1
d_call: TRBD1

cdr3_aa: CASSGGSRYGYTF
cdr3_nt: TGTGCCAGCAGTGGCGGGAGCCGTTATGGCTACACCTTC
v_call: TRBV2
clone_size: -
j_call: TRBJ1-2
d_call: -

cdr3_aa: CASRARRTSGSEGRGGTQYF
cdr3_nt: TGTGCAAGTCGCGCCAGACGGACTAGCGGGAGTGAGGGCCGAGGGGGTACGCAGTATTTT
v_call: TRBV12-2
clone_size: -
j_call: TRBJ2-3
d_call: -

cdr3_aa: CASSPEGAGGLGTQYF
cdr3_nt: TGTGCCAGCTCACCAGAAGGAGCGGGAGGACTCGGTACGCAGTATTTT
v_call: TRBV18
clone_size: once
j_call: TRBJ2-3
d_call: TRBD2

cdr3_aa: CASSRLQGVTDTQYF
cdr3_nt: TGTGCTAGCAGCCGACTACAGGGGGTCACAGATACGCAGTATTTT
v_call: TRBV7-7
clone_size: once
j_call: TRBJ2-3
d_call: TRBD1

cdr3_aa: CASSPLRGPQSSGNTIYF
cdr3_nt: TGTGCCAGCTCACCTTTGCGGGGGCCTCAAAGCTCTGGAAACACCATATATTTT
v_call: TRBV18
clone_size: -
j_call: TRBJ1-3
d_call: -

cdr3_aa: CATSDSTGRTEAFF
cdr3_nt: TGTGCCACCAGTGATTCGACAGGGAGGACTGAAGCTTTCTTT
v_call: TRBV24-1
clone_size: -
j_call: TRBJ1-1
d_call: TRBD1

cdr3_aa: CASSKRTGETTEAFF
cdr3_nt: TGTGCCAGCAGCAAGAGGACAGGGGAGACCACTGAAGCTTTCTTT
v_call: TRBV5-4
clone_size: -
j_call: TRBJ1-1
d_call: TRBD1

cdr3_aa: CSVEAGMNTEAFF
cdr3_nt: TGCAGCGTTGAAGCGGGTATGAACACTGAAGCTTTCTTT
v_call: TRBV29-1
clone_size: -
j_call: TRBJ1-1
d_call: -

cdr3_aa: CASRGGQGGNQPQHF
cdr3_nt: TGTGCCAGTAGAGGGGGACAGGGTGGGAATCAGCCCCAGCATTTT
v_call: TRBV19
clone_size: once
j_call: TRBJ1-5
d_call: TRBD1

cdr3_aa: CASWDRGISGANVLTF
cdr3_nt: TGTGCCAGTTGGGACAGGGGGATATCTGGGGCCAACGTCCTGACTTTC
v_call: TRBV19
clone_size: -
j_call: TRBJ2-6
d_call: TRBD1

cdr3_aa: CASSPRGRFYEQYF
cdr3_nt: TGTGCCAGCAGCCCCAGGGGGCGTTTCTACGAGCAGTACTTC
v_call: TRBV11-1
clone_size: -
j_call: TRBJ2-7
d_call: TRBD1

cdr3_aa: CASSSDSYGYTF
cdr3_nt: TGTGCCAGCAGCTCGGACAGTTATGGCTACACCTTC
v_call: TRBV5-6
clone_size: -
j_call: TRBJ1-2
d_call: -

cdr3_aa: CASSSAARVGGYTF
cdr3_nt: TGTGCCAGCAGTTCCGCCGCCAGGGTGGGCGGCTACACCTTC
v_call: TRBV28
clone_size: once
j_call: TRBJ1-2
d_call: -

cdr3_aa: CASSYLVGSQPQHF
cdr3_nt: TGTGCCAGCAGTTACTTAGTCGGGTCTCAGCCCCAGCATTTT
v_call: TRBV6-2/TRBV6-3
clone_size: -
j_call: TRBJ1-5
d_call: -